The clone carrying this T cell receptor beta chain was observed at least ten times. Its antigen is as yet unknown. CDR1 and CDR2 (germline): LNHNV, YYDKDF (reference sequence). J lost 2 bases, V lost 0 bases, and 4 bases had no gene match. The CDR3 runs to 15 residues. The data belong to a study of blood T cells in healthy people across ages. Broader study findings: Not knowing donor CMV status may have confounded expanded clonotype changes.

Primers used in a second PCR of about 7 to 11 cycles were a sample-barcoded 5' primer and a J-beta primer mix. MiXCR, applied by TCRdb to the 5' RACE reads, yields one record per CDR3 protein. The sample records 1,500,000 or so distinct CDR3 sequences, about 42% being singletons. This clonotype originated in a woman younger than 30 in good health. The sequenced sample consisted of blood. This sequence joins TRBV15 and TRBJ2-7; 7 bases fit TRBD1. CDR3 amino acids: CATSRDRGFTYEQYF. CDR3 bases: TGTGCCACCAGCAGAGACAGGGGGTTCACCTACGAGCAGTACTTC.